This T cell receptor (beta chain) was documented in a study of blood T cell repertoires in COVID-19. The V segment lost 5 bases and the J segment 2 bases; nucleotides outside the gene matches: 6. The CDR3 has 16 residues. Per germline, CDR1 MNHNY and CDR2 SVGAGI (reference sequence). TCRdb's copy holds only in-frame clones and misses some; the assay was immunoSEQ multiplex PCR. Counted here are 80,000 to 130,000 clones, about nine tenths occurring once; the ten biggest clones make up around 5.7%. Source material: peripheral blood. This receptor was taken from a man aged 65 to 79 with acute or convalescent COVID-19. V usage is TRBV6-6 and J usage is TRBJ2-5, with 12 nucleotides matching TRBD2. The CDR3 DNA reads TGTGCCAGCAGTCCAGGACTAGCGGGGAGTCAAGAGACCCAGTACTTC. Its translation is CASSPGLAGSQETQYF.